The 32 T cell receptor beta chains below come from one sample, sequenced in a study of metastatic and nonmetastatic thyroid tumors (dated by TCRdb to the early 2020s). The library was built by means of PCR. The data were produced on an Illumina HiSeq 4000. In-frame beta chains were kept once TCRdb had trimmed the public reads at Q25 with fastp and called clones with MiXCR. This sample lists 45,000 to 65,000 clones; approximately 15% were detected once. Clones ranked in the top ten supply about 3% of the sample. None of the patients had been given any treatment before thyroid surgery. Sequenced input: blood. These receptors came from a female donor with papillary thyroid cancer or a benign thyroid nodule (not recorded which). Some clones in this sample may be carry-over from other donors' samples.

Comments on this clone: One junction end disagrees with the germline gene, perhaps due to a read error. The chain joins TRBV12-3 or TRBV12-4 to TRBJ2-2; D perhaps matches TRBD2 (6 bases). The CDR3 has 16 residues. CDR3 region: CASSFGRRTKTGEMFF. In DNA, the CDR3 is TGTGCCAGCAGTTTTGGGAGGAGAACGAAAACCGGGGAGATGTTTTTT.

In its sample, this clone was seen a few times. This chain connects TRBV3-1 to TRBJ2-5; no reliable D call. The germline V gene encodes CDR1 LGHDT and CDR2 YNNKEL (reference sequence). V dropped 6 bases and J dropped 5 bases, with 16 bases sitting between them. The CDR3 runs 14 residues. The CDR3 region is CASSPSGSFETQYF. CDR3 bases: TGTGCCAGCAGTCCCTCGGGTAGCTTTGAGACCCAGTACTTC.

This clone came up a few times. One end of the junction does not line up with germline, which may come from a read error. The V call is TRBV27, the J call TRBJ1-2, with TRBD1 matching 8 bases. There are 15 residues in the CDR3. Germline V gene lookup returns CDR1 MNHEY and CDR2 SMNVEV (reference sequence). CDR3 sequence (DNA): TGTGCCAGCAGTCCAGTGGACAGGGCAGCCGAGGGATACAACTTC. Translated, it gives CASSPVDRAAEGYNF.

On this clone: One end of the junction varies from germline; a read error may be responsible. V and J are TRBV7-2 and TRBJ2-2; D gene uncertain. Per the germline V gene, CDR1 is SGHTA and CDR2 is FQGNSA. The CDR3 runs to 15 residues. The CDR3 coding sequence is TGTGCCAGCATCTTAGGTCCCAGCGACACCGGGGAGCTGTTTTTT. Its protein product is CASILGPSDTGELFF. The entire variable domain, with the rest obtained from reference TRBV7-2 and TRBJ2-2, is as follows: GAGVSQSPSNKVTEKGKDVELRCDPISGHTALYWYRQSLGQGLEFLIYFQGNSAPDKSGLPSDRFSAERTGGSVSTLTIQRTQQEDSAVYLCASILGPSDTGELFFGEGSRLTVL.

This chain connects TRBV11-1 to TRBJ2-7; D remains unclear. The CDR3 consists of 13 residues. Germline CDR1 is SGHAT and CDR2 is FQDESV (reference sequence). Trimming left V 2 bases short and J 9 bases short, with 14 bases between. The CDR3 DNA sequence: TGTGCCAGCAGCTTAATGTCGACCCTGCGGCAGTACTTC. Translating it yields CASSLMSTLRQYF.

This clone was counted at least ten times. J is TRBJ1-4 and V is TRBV5-1; D gene uncertain. V lost 0 bases, J lost 6 bases, and 9 bases lay in between. The CDR3 is made up of 14 amino acids. Germline assignment: CDR1 SGHRS and CDR2 YFSETQ. The CDR3 sequence is CASSLEVSDEKLFF. The CDR3 DNA reads as TGCGCCAGCAGCTTGGAGGTGTCGGATGAAAAACTGTTTTTT. Combining the CDR3 with reference TRBV5-1 and TRBJ1-4 gives the whole variable domain KAGVTQTPRYLIKTRGQQVTLSCSPISGHRSVSWYQQTPGQGLQFLFEYFSETQRNKGNFPGRFSGRQFSNSRSEMNVSTLELGDSALYLCASSLEVSDEKLFFGSGTQLSVL.

The genes are TRBV20-1 and TRBJ1-2; a weak D match, TRBD1 (5 bases). This CDR3 is 13 amino acids long. The ends were cut back, 5 bases at V and 9 bases at J, with 19 bases in the middle. Per the germline V gene, CDR1 is DFQATT and CDR2 is SNEGSKA (reference sequence). CDR3 in amino acids: CSAGGVLSKCYTF. The CDR3 DNA sequence: TGCAGTGCTGGAGGGGTGCTCTCGAAGTGCTACACCTTC.

This clone was seen only a few times. Just one base apart from a much larger clone, this may be a read error. Other DNA variants within this sample encode the same CDR3. The DNA of the CDR3 is TGCAGTGCTGGGACAGGTGCTGATGAGCAGTTCTTC. Protein: CSAGTGADEQFF. V gene TRBV20-1 combines with J gene TRBJ2-1, with 8 nucleotides matching TRBD1. V lost 5 bases and J lost 8; bases outside the gene matches: 5. The CDR3 is 12 residues long. Looked up from germline, CDR1 is DFQATT and CDR2 is SNEGSKA (reference sequence).

As concerns this clone: No conserved phenylalanine or tryptophan is present at the end of the CDR3, so a read error is the likely explanation. V usage is TRBV30 and J usage is TRBJ2-7; 8 nucleotides align to TRBD1. The length of the CDR3 is 16 residues. From germline, CDR1 is GTSNPN and CDR2 SVGIG (reference sequence). DNA for the CDR3: TGTGCATGGAAGAAGGGTTCCAGGGGGCGGTCCTACGAGCAGTACCTC. Its protein is CAWKKGSRGRSYEQYL.

Note on this clone: A read error may be the cause here, since a much bigger clone is one base away. This chain joins TRBV18 and TRBJ1-2, with TRBD1 matching over 7 bases. The CDR3 has 14 amino acids. V shed 3 bases and J 2 bases; nucleotides not matched to a gene: 3. Looked up from germline, CDR1 is KGHSH and CDR2 is LQKENI. The CDR3 sequence is CASSPDRSNYGYTF. DNA of the CDR3: TGTGCCAGCTCACCGGACAGGTCCAACTATGGCTACACCTTC.

This clone was detected many times. The chain recombines TRBV11-2 with TRBJ2-5, with TRBD2 matching 14 bases. The ends lost 4 bases at V and 10 bases at J; junction bases unmatched: 8. Per the germline V gene, CDR1 is SGHAT and CDR2 is FQNNGV. This CDR3 spans 15 amino acids. The CDR3 is CASSSGLAGGRDQYF. The CDR3 nucleotides are TGTGCCAGCAGCTCAGGACTAGCGGGGGGAAGGGACCAGTACTTC. The full variable domain, rest sourced from reference TRBV11-2 and TRBJ2-5, is EAGVAQSPRYKIIEKRQSVAFWCNPISGHATLYWYQQILGQGPKLLIQFQNNGVVDDSQLPKDRFSAERLKGVDSTLKIQPAKLEDSAVYLCASSSGLAGGRDQYFGPGTRLLVL.

The genes are TRBV7-8 and TRBJ2-7; D possibly corresponds to TRBD1 (6 bases). Germline CDR1 is SGHVS and CDR2 is FQNEAQ. V was shortened by 5 bases and J by 3 bases, with 20 bases between the two germline ends. The CDR3 is 16 amino acids. The CDR3 spells CASSPGRVTGIYEQYF. In nucleotides, the CDR3 is TGTGCCAGCAGCCCAGGCCGGGTGACAGGTATCTACGAGCAGTACTTC.

Of note for this clone: A much more abundant neighbour one base away suggests this may be a read error. The rearrangement links TRBV9 to TRBJ1-3; D gene ambiguous. The CDR3 is 15 amino acids. Germline lookup yields CDR1 SGDLS and CDR2 YYNGEE. Trimming stripped 0 bases from V and 3 bases from J, with 10 bases between. The CDR3 sequence: CASSVAWVGGNTIYF. In nucleotides, the CDR3 is TGTGCCAGCAGCGTAGCTTGGGTGGGTGGAAACACCATATATTTT.

In this sample, this clone turned up once. The chain combines TRBV6-4 with TRBJ2-3, with 9 nucleotides matching TRBD2. Germline V gene data show CDR1 as MRHNA and CDR2 as SNTAGT. Trimming took 5 bases from V and 2 from J; bases not matched to a gene: 20. The CDR3 has 20 amino acids. The CDR3 sequence is CASSSRTSVRALPLTDTQYF. The CDR3 nucleotides are TGTGCCAGCAGTAGTAGGACTAGCGTGAGGGCCCTCCCCCTCACAGATACGCAGTATTTT.

This clone was observed at least ten times. The rearrangement links TRBV28 to TRBJ1-6; D is uncertain. The V end was cut by 5 bases, the J end by 13 bases, with 12 bases between. CDR3 length: 12 amino acids. Germline V gene sequence: CDR1 MDHEN, CDR2 SYDVKM. The CDR3 loop reads CASSLTPLPLHF. CDR3 DNA: TGTGCCAGCAGTCTAACCCCCCTCCCCCTCCACTTT.

J is TRBJ2-1 and V is TRBV28, with 9 bases fitting TRBD2. V dropped 6 bases and J dropped 0; count of bases not matched to a gene: 12. Germline CDR1 MDHEN, CDR2 SYDVKM. This CDR3 contains 18 residues. The CDR3 bases are TGTGCCAGCAGCCTCACCTCTAGCGGGACTAGCTCCTACAATGAGCAGTTCTTC. It encodes CASSLTSSGTSSYNEQFF.

This clone was seen at least ten times. The V gene is TRBV7-8, the J gene TRBJ2-7; D assignment may be TRBD1 or TRBD2 (5 bases each). V was pared by 1 base and J by 0 bases, with 13 bases between. CDR3 length: 16 residues. Germline V gene sequence: CDR1 SGHVS, CDR2 FQNEAQ. CDR3 DNA sequence: TGTGCCAGCAGCTTAGGGGGACGGACGAGCTCCTACGAGCAGTACTTC. It is translated as CASSLGGRTSSYEQYF.

This clone came up many times. The chain employs TRBV20-1 and TRBJ2-4, with D perhaps assigned TRBD1 or TRBD2 (6 bases each). V was trimmed by 1 base and J by 0 bases, leaving 19 bases between them. From germline, CDR1 is DFQATT and CDR2 SNEGSKA (reference sequence). The CDR3 totals 18 residues. DNA for the CDR3: TGCAGTGCTAGAGCTTCTAAGGGGGGACCGCCAGCCAAAAACATTCAGTACTTC. Translated: CSARASKGGPPAKNIQYF.

The gene calls are TRBV28 and TRBJ1-1; 7 nucleotides agree with TRBD1. CDR3 length: 16 amino acids. Germline assignment: CDR1 MDHEN and CDR2 SYDVKM. V was pared by 10 bases and J by 1 base, with 15 bases of the junction left unmatched. The CDR3 nucleotides are TGTGCCATCGGCTCCCTGACAGGGACATCGAACACTGAAGCTTTCTTT. Encoded protein: CAIGSLTGTSNTEAFF. Combining the CDR3 with reference TRBV28 and TRBJ1-1 gives the whole variable domain DVKVTQSSRYLVKRTGEKVFLECVQDMDHENMFWYRQDPGLGLRLIYFSYDVKMKEKGDIPEGYSVSREKKERFSLILESASTNQTSMYLCAIGSLTGTSNTEAFFGQGTRLTVV.

Notes on this clone: This could be a read error, since a much larger clone is one nucleotide away. V gene TRBV5-6 combines with J gene TRBJ2-4; 8 bases agree with TRBD2. J was trimmed by 7 bases and V by 6 bases; bases with no gene match: 6. From germline, CDR1 is SGHDT and CDR2 YYEEEE. The CDR3 covers 13 residues. The CDR3 DNA is TGTGCCAGCATCTGGGGACTAGTTAACATTCAGTACTTC. Amino acid sequence: CASIWGLVNIQYF.

Notes on this clone: Its ends do not fully match the called genes, so a read error is possible. Additional DNA sequences in this sample encode the identical CDR3. The genes are TRBV20-1 and TRBJ1-2; D gene ambiguous. Germline values: CDR1 DFQATT, CDR2 SNEGSKA (reference sequence). This CDR3 is 12 amino acids long. The CDR3 DNA reads as TGCAGCGCTAGAAGGAGAAACGATGGCTACACATTC. This encodes CSARRRNDGYTF.

The chain has TRBV2 and TRBJ1-6; no clear D. Germline V gene lookup returns CDR1 SNHLY and CDR2 FYNNEI. The CDR3 runs 16 residues. V lost 3 bases and J 4 bases, leaving 13 bases between the germline ends. The CDR3 here is CASSDAAYLYNSPLHF. The CDR3, as DNA: TGTGCCAGCAGTGACGCAGCTTATTTGTATAATTCACCCCTCCACTTT.

This clone was found many times. V and J are TRBV19 and TRBJ2-5; possibly TRBD2 for D (5 bases). The germline CDR1 and CDR2 sequences are LNHDA and SQIVND (reference sequence). The CDR3 extends over 13 amino acids. Between the trimmed V and J ends, which lost 3 bases and 5 bases, there was a span of 10 bases. The CDR3 protein is CASSIFGEETQYF. The CDR3 DNA sequence: TGTGCCAGTAGTATTTTCGGGGAGGAGACCCAGTACTTC.

This clone was picked up many times. Since a much larger clone is just one base distant, this may be a read error. The chain is built from TRBV19 and TRBJ1-5; 7 bases match TRBD1. Germline CDR1 reads LNHDA; CDR2 reads SQIVND (reference sequence). The CDR3 loop spans 15 amino acids. Trimming cost V 7 bases and J 5 bases; bases outside gene matches: 11. CDR3: CASKTQGYGYQPQHF. CDR3 DNA: TGTGCCAGTAAAACACAGGGGTACGGCTATCAGCCCCAGCATTTT.

With regard to this clone: The same CDR3 can be traced to other DNA sequences in this sample. V is TRBV18 and J is TRBJ2-7; unclear D gene. The CDR3 covers 14 residues. Germline assignment: CDR1 KGHSH and CDR2 LQKENI. V was pared by 1 base and J by 3 bases, with 10 bases between. As DNA, the CDR3 is TGTGCCAGCTCACCACAGGCGGAGTTCTACGAGCAGTACTTC. This sequence encodes CASSPQAEFYEQYF.

Ten or more counts support this clone. The rearrangement links TRBV5-4 to TRBJ1-2, with 9 positions matching TRBD1. Germline loops: CDR1 SGHNT, CDR2 YYREEE (reference sequence). V gave up 4 bases and J gave up 4 bases; unmatched junction bases: 5. This CDR3 is built from 14 residues. The CDR3 protein is CASSTGQGSYGYTF. The DNA for the CDR3 is TGTGCCAGCAGCACCGGACAGGGGTCCTATGGCTACACCTTC. Looking up the rest from reference TRBV5-4 and TRBJ1-2 gives the full variable domain: ETGVTQSPTHLIKTRGQQVTLRCSSQSGHNTVSWYQQALGQGPQFIFQYYREEENGRGNFPPRFSGLQFPNYSSELNVNALELDDSALYLCASSTGQGSYGYTFGSGTRLTVV.

In its sample, this clone was seen a few times. Here the CDR3 omits its conserved ending phenylalanine or tryptophan, so a read error is the likely source. V usage is TRBV5-1 and J usage is TRBJ1-2; weak D call: TRBD1 (5 bases). Germline CDR1 and CDR2: SGHRS and YFSETQ. Trimming stripped 0 bases from V and 3 bases from J, with 9 bases between. The CDR3 is made up of 14 amino acids. The CDR3 region is CASSLGRGDYGYTI. CDR3 sequence (DNA): TGCGCCAGCAGCTTGGGAAGGGGCGACTATGGCTACACCATC.

The sample holds a few counts of this clone. The chain couples TRBV6-1 to TRBJ1-1; no clear D. The CDR3 length is 15 residues. Germline CDR1 reads MNHNS; CDR2 reads SASEGT. The V end lost 7 bases, the J end lost 5 bases, and 20 bases lay between the germline ends. The CDR3 is CASTSQWSVRTEAFF. For the CDR3, the DNA is TGTGCCAGCACCTCACAGTGGTCTGTCAGGACTGAAGCTTTCTTT.

Points on this clone: Possible read error: a much larger clone is one base away. Other DNA sequences in the same sample also yield this CDR3. The chain combines TRBV24-1 with TRBJ2-5; D not certain. The germline gives CDR1 KGHDR, CDR2 SFDVKD. The CDR3 is made up of 14 amino acids. Deletions cut 4 bases from V and 5 bases from J, with 13 bases between. The CDR3 bases are TGTGCCACCAGTGACTCCAACTTCGTGGAGACCCAGTACTTC. As protein: CATSDSNFVETQYF.

The rearrangement joins TRBV5-6 to TRBJ2-5; tentatively, D is TRBD2 (6 bases). Germline V gene data show CDR1 as SGHDT and CDR2 as YYEEEE. The CDR3 contains 15 residues. Trimming left V 2 bases short and J 7 bases short, with 18 bases between. The CDR3: CASSFRAWAGRTQYF. Written as DNA, the CDR3 is TGTGCCAGCAGCTTTCGGGCGTGGGCGGGGAGGACCCAGTACTTC. Variable domain in full (rest from reference TRBV5-6 and TRBJ2-5): DAGVTQSPTHLIKTRGQQVTLRCSPKSGHDTVSWYQQALGQGPQFIFQYYEEEERQRGNFPDRFSGHQFPNYSSELNVNALLLGDSALYLCASSFRAWAGRTQYFGPGTRLLVL.

This clone appeared many times. The genes are TRBV2 and TRBJ2-3; 7 bases match TRBD2. CDR3 length: 16 amino acids. Germline CDR1 and CDR2: SNHLY and FYNNEI. The V segment lost 2 bases and the J segment 5 bases; nucleotides outside the gene matches: 10. The CDR3 nucleotides are TGTGCCAGCAGTGAATGGGGCGGGAGTGGTGTAGATACGCAGTATTTT. Encoded protein: CASSEWGGSGVDTQYF.

On this clone itself: This CDR3 is missing its conserved last phenylalanine or tryptophan, likely due to a read error. CDR3 bases: TGTGCCAGCAGCTCGACCAGGAGAAAGGGCATTCAGTACTTA. This gives the protein CASSSTRRKGIQYL. The J gene is TRBJ2-4, the V gene TRBV7-9, with unresolved D. The CDR3 length is 14 residues. Trimming pared 4 bases from V and 9 bases from J, leaving 16 bases between. Germline V lookup: CDR1 SEHNR, CDR2 FQNEAQ (reference sequence).